This TCR beta chain came from a study of beta chain features in type 1 diabetes. Study background: Cells sorted and examined across all samples totaled 107,917,701. Findings and limits, study-wide: For Type 1 diabetes patients, all four CD4+ subsets carried TCRB CDR3s that were moderately but significantly shorter. Whether TCRB rearrangement is influenced by HLA type was left unresolved in this analysis.

The CDR3 loop spans 12 amino acids. Trimming took off 8 bases at V and 2 bases at J, with 9 bases between the two ends. In germline, CDR1 is LNHDA, CDR2 SQIVND (reference sequence). The sample holds a few counts of this clone. Its specificity is not known. Without exception, sorted populations had purity beyond 95%. Of the isolated RNA, all was reverse transcribed, and so the sequenced material was expressed TCRB transcripts. The data were produced by immunoSEQ multiplex PCR, yet TCRdb's version contains in-frame clones alone and is incomplete. The sample consists of 150,000 to 190,000 clones, about 8.1% of them appearing once.

Sequencing was carried out using central memory CD4+ T cells from blood. This clonotype was sampled from a young man in good health. The genes are TRBV19 and TRBJ1-1; no clear D. The CDR3 DNA is TGTGCCAGTGGTAGGAGAAACACTGAAGCTTTCTTT. It translates to CASGRRNTEAFF.